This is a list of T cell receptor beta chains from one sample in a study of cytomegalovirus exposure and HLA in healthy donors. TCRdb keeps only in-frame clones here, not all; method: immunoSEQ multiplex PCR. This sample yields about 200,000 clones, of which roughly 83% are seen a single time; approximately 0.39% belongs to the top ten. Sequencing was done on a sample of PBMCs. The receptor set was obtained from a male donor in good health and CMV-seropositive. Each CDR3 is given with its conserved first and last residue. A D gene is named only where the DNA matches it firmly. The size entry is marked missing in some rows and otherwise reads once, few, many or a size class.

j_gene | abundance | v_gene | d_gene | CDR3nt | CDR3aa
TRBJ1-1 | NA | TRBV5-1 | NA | TGCGCCAGCAGCCTGACAGGCACCCTGGGTGAAGCTTTCTTT | CASSLTGTLGEAFF
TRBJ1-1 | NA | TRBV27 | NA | TGTGCCAGCAGCTACGTTGGCGGGGTATATACTGAAGCTTTCTTT | CASSYVGGVYTEAFF
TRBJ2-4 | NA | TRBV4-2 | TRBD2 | TGTGCCAGCAGCCAAGAGCCGGGAGGGAACATTCAGTACTTC | CASSQEPGGNIQYF
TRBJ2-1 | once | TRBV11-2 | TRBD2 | TGTGCCAGCAGCTTAGTTGGGCGGGAGTACGATGAGCAGTTCTTC | CASSLVGREYDEQFF
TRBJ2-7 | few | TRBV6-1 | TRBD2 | TGTGCCAGCATCCGCGGGGGAGATTACTACGAGCAGTACTTC | CASIRGGDYYEQYF
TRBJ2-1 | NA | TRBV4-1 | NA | TGCGCCAGCAGCCAAGAGGGAGCGGTTACCTACAATGAGCAGTTCTTC | CASSQEGAVTYNEQFF
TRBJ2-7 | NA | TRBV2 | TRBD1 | TGTGCCAGCAGTCACCTCGGGACAGCACCCTACGAGCAGTACTTC | CASSHLGTAPYEQYF
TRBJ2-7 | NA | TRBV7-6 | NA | TGTGCCAGCAGCTTAGCGGCTAGCTCCTACGAGCAGTACTTC | CASSLAASSYEQYF
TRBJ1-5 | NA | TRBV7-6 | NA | TGTGCCAGCAGCCCGAAAGCAAGAACTAGCAATCAGCCCCAGCATTTT | CASSPKARTSNQPQHF
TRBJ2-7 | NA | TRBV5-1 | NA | TGCGCCAGCAGCTTGGACCAGACCTACGAGCAGTACTTC | CASSLDQTYEQYF
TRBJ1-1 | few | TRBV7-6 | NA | TGTGCCAGCAGCTTATCTCCGGGGAACACTGAAGCTTTCTTT | CASSLSPGNTEAFF
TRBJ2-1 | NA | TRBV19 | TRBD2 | TGTGCCAGCGAAGATTGGACTAGCGGGCACAATGAGCAGTTCTTC | CASEDWTSGHNEQFF
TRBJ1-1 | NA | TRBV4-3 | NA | TGCGCCAGCAGCCAAGAGACAGCGAACACTGAAGCTTTCTTT | CASSQETANTEAFF
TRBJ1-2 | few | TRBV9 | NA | TGTGCCAGCAGCGCGCCATCCGCAGGGGCTAACTATGGCTACACCTTC | CASSAPSAGANYGYTF
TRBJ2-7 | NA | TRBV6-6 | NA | TGTGCCAGCAGTTACCGGTGGGGGCACGACTACGAGCAGTACTTC | CASSYRWGHDYEQYF
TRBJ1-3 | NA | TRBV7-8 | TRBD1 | TGTGCCAGCAGCATCGACAGGGGAATAAACACCATATATTTT | CASSIDRGINTIYF
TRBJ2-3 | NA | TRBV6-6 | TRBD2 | TGTGCCAGCAGCCCGGGACTAGCGGGGGCCACAGATACGCAGTATTTT | CASSPGLAGATDTQYF
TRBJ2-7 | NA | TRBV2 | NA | TGTGCCAGCAACAGAGGCGCCGGGACTCCCGTACGCTACGAGCAGTACTTC | CASNRGAGTPVRYEQYF
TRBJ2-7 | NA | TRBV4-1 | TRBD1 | TGCGCCAGCAGCCAGGGGGGACAGGGTAGCTCCTACGAGCAGTACTTC | CASSQGGQGSSYEQYF
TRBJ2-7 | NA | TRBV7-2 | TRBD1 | TGTGCCAGCAGCTTTCCCCAGGGGGTCGGCTACGAGCAGTACTTC | CASSFPQGVGYEQYF
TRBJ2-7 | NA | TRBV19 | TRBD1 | TGTGCCAGTAGTACAAACAGGGGGTATGGTCGCTACGAGCAGTACTTC | CASSTNRGYGRYEQYF
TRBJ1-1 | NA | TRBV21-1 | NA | TGTGCCAGCAGCGCTGTCAGGGGGCGCGGGAAAAACACTGAAGCTTTCTTT | CASSAVRGRGKNTEAFF
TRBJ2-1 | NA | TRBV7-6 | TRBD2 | TGTGCCAGCAGCCGCGGCCTAGCGGAATACAATGAGCAGTTCTTC | CASSRGLAEYNEQFF
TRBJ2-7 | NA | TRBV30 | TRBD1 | TGTGCCTGGACCCGAACTGTCGGGACAGGGGGGTCTCTGGGGAGCTACGAGCAGTACTTC | CAWTRTVGTGGSLGSYEQYF
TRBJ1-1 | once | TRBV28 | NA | TGTGCCAGCAGTTCCGGGACAACGAACACTGAAGCTTTCTTT | CASSSGTTNTEAFF
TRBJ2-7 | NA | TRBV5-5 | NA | TGTGCCAGCAGCTTGCAAAGGGGACTTTACGAGCAGTACTTC | CASSLQRGLYEQYF
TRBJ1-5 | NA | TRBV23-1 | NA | TGCGCCAGCATGCGGGGGGCTCAGCCCCAGCATTTT | CASMRGAQPQHF
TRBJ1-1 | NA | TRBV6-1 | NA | TGTGCCAGCAACGAGGGTACGAGCACTGAAGCTTTCTTT | CASNEGTSTEAFF
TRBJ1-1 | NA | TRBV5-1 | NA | TGCGCCAGCAGCTTGGCCGCCGGGATGGACACTGAAGCTTTCTTT | CASSLAAGMDTEAFF
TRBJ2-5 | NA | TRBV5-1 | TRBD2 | TGCGCCAGCAGCTTAACTAGCGGGAGTCAAGAGACCCAGTACTTC | CASSLTSGSQETQYF
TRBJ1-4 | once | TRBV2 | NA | TGTGCCAGCAGCCTAGGGAGGGGAGGTGAAAAACTGTTTTTT | CASSLGRGGEKLFF
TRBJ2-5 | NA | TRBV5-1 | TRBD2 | TGCGCCAGCAGCTCGGGACTAGCGGGGGGTAACCAAGAGACCCAGTACTTC | CASSSGLAGGNQETQYF
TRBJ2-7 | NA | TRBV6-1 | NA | TGTGCCAGCCTGGGGACTGACTCCTACGAGCAGTACTTC | CASLGTDSYEQYF
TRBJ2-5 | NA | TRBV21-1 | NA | TGTGCCAGCAGCAAAGTTTTGTGCTTCCCAGTCCAAGAGACCCAGTACTTC | CASSKVLCFPVQETQYF
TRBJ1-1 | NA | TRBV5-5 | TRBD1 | TGTGCCAGCAGCTTGGCCCGACAGGGAGGAGGAACTGAAGCTTTCTTT | CASSLARQGGGTEAFF
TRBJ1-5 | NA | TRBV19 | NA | TGTGCCAGTAGATGGGGCCCCAGGGATCAGCCCCAGCATTTT | CASRWGPRDQPQHF
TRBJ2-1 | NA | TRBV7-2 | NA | TGTGCCAGCAGCTCAGATCCCGCCCATGAGCAGTTCTTC | CASSSDPAHEQFF
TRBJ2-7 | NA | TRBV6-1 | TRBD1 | TGTGCCAGCAGTGCTAGTGGACAGGGCAGCTCCTACGAGCAGTACTTC | CASSASGQGSSYEQYF
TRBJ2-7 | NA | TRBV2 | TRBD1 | TGTGCCAGCAGTGACGCGGGACAGGTCGAGCAGTACTTC | CASSDAGQVEQYF
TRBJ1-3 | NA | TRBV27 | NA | TGTGCCAGCAGTGCCCGACAGGACAACTCTGGAAACACCATATATTTT | CASSARQDNSGNTIYF
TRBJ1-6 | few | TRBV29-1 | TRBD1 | TGCAGCGTGGGACAGGGATTTAATTCACCCCTCCACTTT | CSVGQGFNSPLHF
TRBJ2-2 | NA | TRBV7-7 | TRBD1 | TGTGCTAGCAGCGCGGACAGGGTTACCGGGGAGCTGTTTTTT | CASSADRVTGELFF
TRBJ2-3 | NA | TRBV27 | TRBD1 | TGTGCCAGCAGCCCGGGACAGGGACGCGCGGATACGCAGTATTTT | CASSPGQGRADTQYF
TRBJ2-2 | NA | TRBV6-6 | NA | TGTGCCAGCCTCGACGGAGGGGTTACCGGGGAGCTGTTTTTT | CASLDGGVTGELFF
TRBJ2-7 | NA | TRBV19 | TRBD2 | TGTGCCAGTAGTTGGGCTAGCGGGGGCCGCACGATCTCCTACGAGCAGTACTTC | CASSWASGGRTISYEQYF
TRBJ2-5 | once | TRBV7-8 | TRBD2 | TGTGCCAGCAGCTTTCGAGCGGGAGGTGAGACCCAGTACTTC | CASSFRAGGETQYF
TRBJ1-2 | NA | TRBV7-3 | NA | TGTGCCAGCAGCTTAAGTGCGGGGGGTCAGGCGGACTACACCTTC | CASSLSAGGQADYTF
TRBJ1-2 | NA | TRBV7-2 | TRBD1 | TGTGCCAGCAGCTTAGATGGGACAGGGGTTTTTATAGGTTATGGCTACACCTTC | CASSLDGTGVFIGYGYTF
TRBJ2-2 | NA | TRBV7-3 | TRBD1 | TGTGCCAGCAGCCCCGGAGACAGGGGGTTCGGGGAGCTGTTTTTT | CASSPGDRGFGELFF
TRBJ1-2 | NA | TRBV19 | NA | TGTGCCAGTAGTATGGGGGACACCCCCGTGGACTATGGCTACACCTTC | CASSMGDTPVDYGYTF
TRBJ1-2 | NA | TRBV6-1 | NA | TGTGCCAGCAGTGAAAGGGGCGCGGATGGCTACACCTTC | CASSERGADGYTF
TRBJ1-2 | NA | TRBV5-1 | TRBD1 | TGCGCCAGCAGCTGGGACAGCCTAAGAGCTAACTATGGCTACACCTTC | CASSWDSLRANYGYTF
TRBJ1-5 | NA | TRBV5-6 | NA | TGTGCCAGCAGCTTAGCCCCTGGGCCCCAGCATTTT | CASSLAPGPQHF
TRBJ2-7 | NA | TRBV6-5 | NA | TGTGCCAGCAGTTACTCCCTCGGGGGATTAAGCGAGCAGTACTTC | CASSYSLGGLSEQYF
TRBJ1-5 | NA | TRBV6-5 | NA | TGTGCCAGCAGTTACTCGAACGGGGGAAATCAGCCCCAGCATTTT | CASSYSNGGNQPQHF
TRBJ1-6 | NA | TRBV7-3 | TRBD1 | TGTGCCAGCAGCTTAAAATCTGTCCGGACAGGGGGCAGTAATTCACCCCTCCACTTT | CASSLKSVRTGGSNSPLHF
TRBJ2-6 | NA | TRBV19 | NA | TGTGCCAGTAGCCTCCTGACAACAGGGACTGGGGCCAACGTCCTGACTTTC | CASSLLTTGTGANVLTF
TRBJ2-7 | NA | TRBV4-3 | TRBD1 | TGCGCCAGCAGCCCCCGACAGGGGACCTACGAGCAGTACTTC | CASSPRQGTYEQYF
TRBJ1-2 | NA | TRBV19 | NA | TGTGCCAGTAGTATCAGGGAAGGCGTGGGCTACACCTTC | CASSIREGVGYTF